A selection of T cell receptor beta chains follows, all from one sample in a study of cytotoxic CD8 clonotypes in ibrutinib-treated CLL. Libraries were prepared by immunoSEQ multiplex PCR; TCRdb keeps only in-frame clonotypes and omits some of them. Of 250,000 to 350,000 clones listed, around 69% are singletons. The sample in question was PBMCs, obtained at disease progression, from a patient treated with ibrutinib. All receptors come from a human donor with chronic lymphocytic leukemia. CDR3s include the opening cysteine and the closing phenylalanine or tryptophan. The D gene is left open where the match is weak. Size is stated for part of the rows, as once, few or many counts, or as a class when the clone is expanded.

TRBJ2-6 | NA | TRBV5-4 | NA | CASSRENRQSGANVLTF | TGTGCCAGCAGCCGCGAGAACCGACAGTCCGGGGCCAACGTCCTGACTTTC
TRBJ2-7 | NA | TRBV27 | NA | CASSFHRGLSYEQYF | TGTGCCAGCAGTTTCCACAGAGGTCTCTCCTACGAGCAGTACTTC
TRBJ1-1 | NA | TRBV25-1 | NA | CASTGNTEAFF | TGTGCCAGCACAGGGAACACTGAAGCTTTCTTT
TRBJ1-5 | few | TRBV6-1 | NA | CASRPFGNQPQHF | TGTGCCAGCCGTCCCTTTGGCAATCAGCCCCAGCATTTT
TRBJ2-7 | NA | TRBV5-4 | NA | CASSSTGTGGEQYF | TGTGCCAGCAGCTCTACAGGGACCGGGGGCGAGCAGTACTTC
TRBJ2-7 | few | TRBV7-9 | NA | CASSLIHTEQYF | TGTGCCAGCAGCTTAATTCACACCGAGCAGTACTTC
TRBJ1-5 | NA | TRBV5-1 | TRBD1 | CASSLTGTGVQPQHF | TGCGCCAGCAGCTTGACCGGGACAGGGGTTCAACCCCAGCATTTT
TRBJ2-1 | NA | TRBV4-1 | TRBD2 | CASSQGTSGSGYEQFF | TGCGCCAGCAGCCAAGGGACTAGCGGGAGTGGTTATGAGCAGTTCTTC
TRBJ2-7 | NA | TRBV2 | NA | CASKRSEQYF | TGTGCCAGCAAGCGATCCGAGCAGTACTTC
TRBJ2-1 | NA | TRBV5-1 | TRBD2 | CASSLVLAGGTYNEQFF | TGCGCCAGCAGCTTGGTTCTAGCGGGGGGGACCTACAATGAGCAGTTCTTC
TRBJ2-3 | NA | TRBV7-3 | NA | CASSLFLASTDTQYF | TGTGCCAGCAGCTTATTCCTAGCGAGCACAGATACGCAGTATTTT
TRBJ2-3 | NA | TRBV5-4 | NA | CASSPSVPRVLGGTDTQYF | TGTGCCAGCAGCCCGAGCGTTCCTAGAGTCCTGGGTGGCACAGATACGCAGTATTTT
TRBJ1-2 | NA | TRBV10-3 | NA | CAINGDKGLDGGGVYGYTF | TGTGCCATCAACGGGGACAAGGGTTTGGACGGCGGAGGAGTCTATGGCTACACCTTC
TRBJ2-7 | NA | TRBV2 | NA | CASAMGTISYF | TGTGCCAGCGCCATGGGTACTATTTCGTACTTC
TRBJ2-1 | NA | TRBV9 | NA | CASSVAFVSPDEQFF | TGTGCCAGCAGCGTAGCTTTTGTGAGCCCCGACGAGCAGTTCTTC